Below are 24 T cell receptor beta chains sequenced from a single sample in a study of post-analysis software for immune sequencing data. The study, taken as a whole, reports: Patients showed TRBV5-6, TRBV5-1 and TRBV20-1 among 4 or 5 TRBV segments more frequent than in controls.

Which antigens these TCRs recognize remains unknown. Presence of unique molecular identifiers characterized the TCR beta cDNA libraries. TCRdb itself ran the PCR reads through MiXCR, one entry per CDR3 protein. Here the sample spans 170,000 or so distinct CDR3 sequences, roughly 31% being singletons. Sequencing input: blood. The receptors stem from a girl aged 5 to 17 with multiple sclerosis.

This clonotype has a count of ten or more. The chain has TRBV11-2 and TRBJ2-1; 8 nucleotides agree with TRBD2. CDR1 and CDR2 (germline): SGHAT, FQNNGV. J lost 8 bases, V lost 2 bases, and 8 bases had no gene match. The CDR3 runs to 15 residues. The CDR3 bases are TGTGCCAGCAGCTTATCCATAGCGGGGCCACATGAGCAGTTCTTC. It is translated as CASSLSIAGPHEQFF.

The chain carries TRBV4-1 and TRBJ2-1; D gene uncertain. Germline V gene sequence: CDR1 MGHRA, CDR2 YSYEKL. The CDR3 spans 14 residues. Trimming stripped 9 bases from V and 0 bases from J, with 12 bases between. The CDR3 DNA is TGCGCCAGTCAAGACGGTAACTCCTACAATGAGCAGTTCTTC. Amino acid sequence: CASQDGNSYNEQFF.

The V and J genes are TRBV7-2 and TRBJ1-1; D is unclear. The germline V and J ends were trimmed by 2 bases and 1 base, with 11 bases remaining between them. Germline CDR1 reads SGHTA; CDR2 reads FQGNSA. The length of the CDR3 is 15 residues. The CDR3: CASSLQGTGNTEAFF. In DNA, the CDR3 is TGTGCCAGCAGCTTACAAGGAACGGGGAACACTGAAGCTTTCTTT.

In the case of this clonotype: Given a much more abundant clone one base away, this may be a read error. This chain uses TRBV7-9 with TRBJ2-5; 8 bases line up with TRBD1. CDR3 length: 14 amino acids. The V and J ends lost 4 bases and 11 bases, in that order; junction bases with no gene match: 12. Germline V gene data show CDR1 as SEHNR and CDR2 as FQNEAQ (reference sequence). The CDR3 spells CASSCGQGDEEQYF. CDR3 DNA sequence: TGTGCCAGCAGCTGCGGACAGGGTGACGAAGAGCAGTACTTC.

Details on this clonotype: With a much larger clone just one base away, this may be a read error. V gene TRBV15 combines with J gene TRBJ2-3; D perhaps matches TRBD1 (5 bases). Trimming removed 7 bases from V and 7 bases from J, with 18 bases in between. CDR1 is LNHNV, CDR2 YYDKDF, per germline (reference sequence). This CDR3 comprises 14 residues. CDR3 residues: CATNNLKSGNTQYF. The CDR3 region has the DNA TGTGCCACCAACAACCTAAAGTCAGGGAATACGCAGTATTTT.

This clonotype was counted at least ten times. As DNA, the CDR3 is TGCAGTGCTTTCCCCGGGACAGGGTCCTACGAGCAGTACTTC. Protein: CSAFPGTGSYEQYF. This chain links TRBV20-1 with TRBJ2-7, with 9 bases lining up with TRBD1. J was trimmed by 1 base and V by 5 bases; bases with no gene match: 6. Per the germline V gene, CDR1 is DFQATT and CDR2 is SNEGSKA (reference sequence). The CDR3 is 14 amino acids.

This clonotype has ten or more counts. The genes are TRBV4-1 and TRBJ2-5; either TRBD1 or TRBD2 may fit D (6 bases each). The CDR3 runs 17 residues. Trimming left V 1 base short and J 2 bases short, with 17 bases between. The germline V gene encodes CDR1 MGHRA and CDR2 YSYEKL. The DNA for the CDR3 is TGCGCCAGCAGCCAAGTTAGTGGGGGGCGAAGGCAAGAGACCCAGTACTTC. This sequence encodes CASSQVSGGRRQETQYF.

Only one count was recorded for this clonotype. The rearrangement joins TRBV28 to TRBJ1-1, with TRBD1 identical over 7 bases. CDR1 is MDHEN, CDR2 SYDVKM, per germline. The CDR3 loop spans 13 amino acids. The J segment lost 4 bases and the V segment lost 10 bases, leaving 9 bases of the junction unmatched. The chain's CDR3 is CAISGGGSTEAFF. The CDR3 region has the DNA TGTGCCATTTCAGGGGGAGGAAGCACTGAAGCTTTCTTT.

This clonotype has a handful of counts. This rearrangement joins TRBV2 to TRBJ1-5; no clear D gene. Germline CDR1 reads SNHLY; CDR2 reads FYNNEI. V was shortened by 8 bases and J by 4 bases, with 12 bases between the two germline ends. The CDR3 totals 13 residues. For the CDR3, the DNA is TGTGCCAGCGAGTTACTCCCAAATCAGCCCCAGCATTTT. This sequence encodes CASELLPNQPQHF.

This clonotype was recorded at least ten times. The chain uses TRBV7-2 and TRBJ2-5; TRBD1 might be the D (5 bases). Germline loops: CDR1 SGHTA, CDR2 FQGNSA. CDR3 length: 15 residues. V dropped 5 bases and J dropped 3 bases, with 16 bases sitting between them. CDR3 amino acids: CASSADSIIEETQYF. Here the CDR3 DNA reads TGTGCCAGCAGCGCAGACAGTATAATAGAAGAGACCCAGTACTTC.

This clonotype was detected once. A much more abundant neighbour one base away suggests this may be a read error. The rearrangement links TRBV28 to TRBJ2-7; weak D call: TRBD1 (5 bases). CDR3 length: 15 amino acids. Germline V gene lookup returns CDR1 MDHEN and CDR2 SYDVKM. V was pared by 3 bases and J by 0 bases, with 12 bases between. In nucleotides, the CDR3 is TGTGCCAGCAGTTTGGGGCCTCTGAGCTCCTACGAGCAGTACTTC. Translating it yields CASSLGPLSSYEQYF.

The V call is TRBV12-3 or TRBV12-4, the J call TRBJ1-2; no reliable D call. This CDR3 region has 14 residues. V lost 3 bases and J 0 bases, leaving 8 bases between the germline ends. The CDR3 sequence is CASSFGSANYGYTF. The CDR3 coding sequence is TGTGCCAGCAGTTTTGGCAGCGCTAACTATGGCTACACCTTC.

The chain links TRBV2 to TRBJ1-1; D may be TRBD1 (5 bases). Germline CDR1 reads SNHLY; CDR2 reads FYNNEI. Trimming cost V 7 bases and J 4 bases, with 16 bases left between them. The CDR3 contains 14 residues. The CDR3: CASTRTAGSTEAFF. The CDR3 coding sequence is TGTGCCAGCACTCGGACGGCAGGGAGCACTGAAGCTTTCTTT.

Only one count was recorded for this clonotype. Here the CDR3 omits its conserved ending phenylalanine or tryptophan, so a read error is the likely source. The chain couples TRBV9 to TRBJ1-6; 8 bases line up with TRBD1. Germline CDR1 reads SGDLS; CDR2 reads YYNGEE. The V and J ends lost 5 bases and 3 bases, in that order; junction bases with no gene match: 13. The CDR3 spans 18 residues. The CDR3, as DNA: TGTGCCAGCAGTTCCGGGACAGGCGCCATCCACTATAATTCACCCCTCCACTGT. It encodes CASSSGTGAIHYNSPLHC.

This clonotype was counted many times. The chain recombines TRBV29-1 with TRBJ2-1, with 12 bases that match TRBD2. Germline V gives CDR1 SQVTM, CDR2 ANQGSEA. The CDR3 length is 13 residues. J gave up 15 bases and V 1 base, and 7 bases lay outside the gene matches. For the CDR3, the DNA is TGCAGCGTTGAAGGGACTAGCGGGACCTTTAGGTTCTTC. The encoded protein is CSVEGTSGTFRFF.

This rearrangement joins TRBV30 to TRBJ2-1; 14 nucleotides line up with TRBD2. CDR1 GTSNPN and CDR2 SVGIG come from the germline V gene (reference sequence). The J segment lost 9 bases and the V segment lost 3 bases, leaving 7 bases of the junction unmatched. The CDR3 totals 15 residues. Here the CDR3 reads CAWRGLAGVHGEQFF. The CDR3 coding sequence is TGTGCCTGGAGGGGACTAGCGGGAGTTCATGGTGAGCAGTTCTTC.

This clonotype was observed at least ten times. V gene TRBV4-2 combines with J gene TRBJ2-6; TRBD1 matches at 8 bases. V trimming: 6 bases; J trimming: 1 base; junction bases outside the gene matches: 8. Germline V gene lookup returns CDR1 LGHNA and CDR2 YNFKEQ. The CDR3 is made up of 17 amino acids. The CDR3 spells CASRGRQGRSGANVLTF. In DNA form, the CDR3 reads TGTGCCAGCAGGGGACGACAGGGGAGATCTGGGGCCAACGTCCTGACTTTC.

Worth noting for this clonotype: Compared with germline, one end of the junction differs, possibly owing to a read error. The chain has TRBV4-1 and TRBJ2-7; 7 positions agree with TRBD1. Germline V gene data show CDR1 as MGHRA and CDR2 as YSYEKL. This CDR3 spans 13 amino acids. The CDR3 DNA sequence: TGTGCCAGCAGCTTTGACAGGGACGACGAGCAGTACTTC. Its translation: CASSFDRDDEQYF.

This clonotype was seen at least ten times. This rearrangement joins TRBV29-1 to TRBJ2-3; 9 positions agree with TRBD1. Germline V gives CDR1 SQVTM, CDR2 ANQGSEA. V trimming: 4 bases; J trimming: 3 bases; junction bases outside the gene matches: 14. This CDR3 has 17 amino acids. The CDR3 region is CSVAVGTGRHGTDTQYF. CDR3 coding DNA: TGCAGCGTTGCTGTCGGGACAGGGCGCCATGGGACAGATACGCAGTATTTT.

The table lists this clonotype with a few counts. The chain employs TRBV20-1 and TRBJ1-2; 10 bases align to TRBD1. With V trimmed by 3 bases and J by 8 bases, 9 bases remained unmatched. The CDR3 spans 14 residues. Germline CDR1 DFQATT, CDR2 SNEGSKA (reference sequence). The CDR3 region has the DNA TGCAGTGCTAGCCCTGGACAGGGGGTCGGAGGCTACACCTTC. Its translation: CSASPGQGVGGYTF.

The rearrangement uses TRBV5-7 and TRBJ1-5; 8 positions match TRBD1. TRBV5-7 is treated as an ORF (open reading frame) with a function not yet certain. Trimming removed 1 base from V and 6 bases from J; junction bases left unmatched: 12. The CDR3 has 17 residues. The CDR3 DNA reads as TGTGCCAGCAGCTTGAGCGATGCAGGGGGCTCGGGTCAGCCCCAGCATTTT. Protein: CASSLSDAGGSGQPQHF.

This clonotype was detected ten times or more. The chain recombines TRBV11-1 with TRBJ2-1; D is possibly TRBD2 (7 bases). CDR3 length equals 13 residues. Germline lookup yields CDR1 SGHAT and CDR2 FQDESV (reference sequence). Deletions cut 5 bases from V and 12 bases from J, with 17 bases between. This CDR3 reads CASSPMGGGVQFF. The CDR3 DNA is TGTGCCAGCAGCCCCATGGGAGGGGGGGTGCAGTTCTTC.

Notes on this clonotype: A single base separates this from a much larger clone, so it may be a read error. This chain connects TRBV7-8 to TRBJ2-7; possible D gene TRBD1, 6 bases. The CDR3 sequence is 16 residues long. The germline V and J ends were trimmed by 3 bases and 4 bases, with 19 bases remaining between them. Germline CDR1 reads SGHVS; CDR2 reads FQNEAQ. Here the CDR3 DNA reads TGTGCCAGCAGCTTGCCACCCGGACAGTTGACTTACGAGCAGTACTTC. Its protein product is CASSLPPGQLTYEQYF.

V is TRBV29-1 and J is TRBJ1-5; D is perhaps TRBD1 (6 bases). Germline V lookup: CDR1 SQVTM, CDR2 ANQGSEA. Trimming pared 6 bases from V and 6 bases from J, leaving 15 bases between. CDR3 length equals 13 residues. CDR3 bases: TGCAGCGTGGTCCGGGACAAAGGTCAGCCCCAGCATTTT. Its translation is CSVVRDKGQPQHF.